This entry lists 6 T cell receptor beta chains sequenced from one sample in a study of Ad26.COV2.S vaccination and SARS-CoV-2 variants. Treatment in this sample: around 19 received Ad26.COV2.S at low or high dose, single or two shots; 5 received placebo; per-sample allocation not given. Day 63 after the first vaccine or placebo injection was the time point for sampling. Profiled with immunoSEQ multiplex PCR; TCRdb holds only in-frame clones, not every one. Of some 460,000 clones in the sample, roughly nine tenths were seen once. The starting material was peripheral blood, obtained in a trial of Ad26.COV2.S vaccine versus placebo. These receptors were taken from a person aged 18-65 years who received the Ad26.COV2.S COVID-19 vaccine or a placebo.

The chain joins TRBV5-1 to TRBJ1-1; 10 nucleotides agree with TRBD1. There are 17 residues in the CDR3. V gave up 3 bases and J gave up 4 bases; unmatched junction bases: 12. The germline V gene encodes CDR1 SGHRS and CDR2 YFSETQ. This chain's CDR3 is CASSWQPTGGVSTEAFF. The CDR3 region has the DNA TGCGCCAGCAGCTGGCAACCGACAGGGGGCGTTAGCACTGAAGCTTTCTTT.

This clone was counted once. The chain is built from TRBV9 and TRBJ2-3; 10 nucleotides line up with TRBD2. Trimming cost V 5 bases and J 2 bases; bases outside gene matches: 14. Germline CDR1 SGDLS, CDR2 YYNGEE. CDR3 length: 18 residues. CDR3 region: CASSLSSGRDGHTDTQYF. CDR3 coding DNA: TGTGCCAGCAGTCTTTCCAGCGGGAGGGACGGTCACACAGATACGCAGTATTTT. The variable domain in full, completed from reference TRBV9 and TRBJ2-3, reads DSGVTQTPKHLITATGQRVTLRCSPRSGDLSVYWYQQSLDQGLQFLIQYYNGEERAKGNILERFSAQQFPDLHSELNLSSLELGDSALYFCASSLSSGRDGHTDTQYFGPGTRLTVL.

J is TRBJ1-5 and V is TRBV3-1 (or the pseudogene TRBV3-2), with 10 positions matching TRBD1. With V trimmed by 4 bases and J by 7 bases, 7 bases remained unmatched. The germline gives CDR1 LGHDT, CDR2 YNNKEL (reference sequence). The CDR3 is made up of 15 amino acids. The CDR3 nucleotides are TGTGCCAGCAGCCCGCGACAGGGGGCTGGACAGCCCCAGCATTTT. Its translation: CASSPRQGAGQPQHF.

The chain combines TRBV18 with TRBJ1-5; 9 bases map to TRBD1. Germline V gene data show CDR1 as KGHSH and CDR2 as LQKENI. V was pared by 2 bases and J by 7 bases, with 6 bases of the junction left unmatched. There are 15 residues in the CDR3. Written as DNA, the CDR3 is TGTGCCAGCTCACCAACCGGGACAGGGATCCAGCCCCAGCATTTT. Its translation is CASSPTGTGIQPQHF.

This clone appeared a single time. V is TRBV5-6 and J is TRBJ2-2; 7 nucleotides agree with TRBD1. V shed 5 bases, J shed 3 bases, and the junction held 4 bases outside the gene matches. This CDR3 has 14 residues. Per the germline V gene, CDR1 is SGHDT and CDR2 is YYEEEE. This CDR3 is CASRLQGYTGELFF. DNA for the CDR3: TGTGCCAGCAGGCTACAGGGGTACACCGGGGAGCTGTTTTTT.

The genes are TRBV5-4 and TRBJ1-3, with D unresolved. Trimming took 3 bases from V and 2 from J, leaving 3 bases between them. The CDR3 covers 12 residues. CDR1 is SGHNT, CDR2 YYREEE, per germline (reference sequence). CDR3 DNA sequence: TGTGCCAGCAGCTCGGCTGGAAACACCATATATTTT. This gives the protein CASSSAGNTIYF. The complete variable domain, with remaining parts taken from reference TRBV5-4 and TRBJ1-3, reads ETGVTQSPTHLIKTRGQQVTLRCSSQSGHNTVSWYQQALGQGPQFIFQYYREEENGRGNFPPRFSGLQFPNYSSELNVNALELDDSALYLCASSSAGNTIYFGEGSWLTVV.